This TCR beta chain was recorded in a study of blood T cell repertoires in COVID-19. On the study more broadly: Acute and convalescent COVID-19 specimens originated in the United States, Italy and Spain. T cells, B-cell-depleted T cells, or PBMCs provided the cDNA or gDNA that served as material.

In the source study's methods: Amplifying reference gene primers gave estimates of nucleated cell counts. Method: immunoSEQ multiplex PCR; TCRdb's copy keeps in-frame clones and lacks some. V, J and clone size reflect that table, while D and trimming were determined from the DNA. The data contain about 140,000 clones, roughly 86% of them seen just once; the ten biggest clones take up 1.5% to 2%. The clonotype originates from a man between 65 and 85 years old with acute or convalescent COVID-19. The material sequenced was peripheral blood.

CDR3 bases: TGCGCCAGCAGTAACGCCGGGACAGGGAATTCACCCCTCCACTTT. Translation gives CASSNAGTGNSPLHF. This chain joins TRBV5-1 and TRBJ1-6, with 9 bases identical to TRBD1. The germline gives CDR1 SGHRS, CDR2 YFSETQ. The CDR3 runs to 15 residues. The junction had 7 bases not matched to a gene; V was cut back by 5 bases and J by 7 bases.